This entry lists 6 T cell receptor beta chains sequenced from one sample in a study of blood T cell repertoires in COVID-19 (dated by TCRdb to about 2020). Library construction relied on the immunoSEQ multiplex PCR assay. TCRdb mirrors the immuneACCESS table, restricted to in-frame sequences. Some clones are absent from its copies; in checked studies, under half trace to an unresolved V gene, and the reason for the others is unknown. This sample gives about 120,000 clones in total; approximately 77% of them show up just once. Roughly 7.3% of the sample comes from the top ten. Sequencing was carried out using peripheral blood. These receptors were collected from a human donor in a cohort sampled during active COVID-19.

A remark on this clone: This sequence may be a read error, since a much larger clone differs from it by one base. Other DNA sequences within the sample encode an identical CDR3. The V and J genes are TRBV7-9 and TRBJ2-7, with 10 bases fitting TRBD1. Germline lookup yields CDR1 SEHNR and CDR2 FQNEAQ (reference sequence). The CDR3 sequence is 14 residues long. V was pared by 4 bases and J by 2 bases, with 2 bases of the junction left unmatched. The CDR3 sequence is CASSSGTGAYEQYF. The CDR3 coding sequence is TGTGCCAGCAGCTCTGGGACAGGGGCCTACGAGCAGTACTTC.

V gene TRBV7-9 combines with J gene TRBJ1-4; the match to TRBD1 covers 7 bases. This CDR3 is 15 amino acids long. CDR1 is SEHNR, CDR2 FQNEAQ, per germline (reference sequence). J was trimmed by 6 bases and V by 0 bases; bases with no gene match: 4. CDR3 residues: CASSLARDRDEKLFF. CDR3 coding DNA: TGTGCCAGCAGCTTAGCGCGTGACAGGGATGAAAAACTGTTTTTT. The variable domain in full, with the rest retrieved from reference TRBV7-9 and TRBJ1-4, is DTGVSQNPRHKITKRGQNVTFRCDPISEHNRLYWYRQTLGQGPEFLTYFQNEAQLEKSRLLSDRFSAERPKGSFSTLEIQRTEQGDSAMYLCASSLARDRDEKLFFGSGTQLSVL.

V is TRBV10-2 and J is TRBJ2-7; D may be TRBD2 (7 bases). V was pared by 7 bases and J by 0 bases, with 13 bases between. Per germline, CDR1 WSHSY and CDR2 SAAADI. This CDR3 has 14 amino acids. In DNA form, the CDR3 reads TGCGCCAGCAATATCGGGGGGCACTCCTACGAGCAGTACTTC. It is translated as CASNIGGHSYEQYF.

The chain carries TRBV5-4 and TRBJ1-1, with D hard to call. The CDR3 runs to 15 residues. V dropped 4 bases and J dropped 0 bases, with 13 bases sitting between them. Per the germline V gene, CDR1 is SGHNT and CDR2 is YYREEE (reference sequence). CDR3 sequence reads: CASSPQTGMNTEAFF. The CDR3 DNA sequence: TGTGCCAGCAGCCCCCAGACGGGGATGAACACTGAAGCTTTCTTT.

This chain joins TRBV5-6 and TRBJ2-7, with unresolved D. The CDR3 spans 12 residues. The V end lost 0 bases, the J end lost 9 bases, and 10 bases lay between the germline ends. CDR1 is SGHDT, CDR2 YYEEEE, per germline. CDR3 bases: TGTGCCAGCAGCTTGGGCCCCACTGGGCAGTACTTC. It yields the protein CASSLGPTGQYF.

The chain joins TRBV2 to TRBJ2-6, with D perhaps TRBD1 (6 bases). V was shortened by 3 bases and J by 4 bases, with 10 bases between the two germline ends. Germline loops: CDR1 SNHLY, CDR2 FYNNEI. This CDR3 has 15 residues. DNA for the CDR3: TGTGCCAGCAGTGATCCAGGGGCCGGGGCCAACGTCCTGACTTTC. This encodes CASSDPGAGANVLTF. Combining the CDR3 with reference TRBV2 and TRBJ2-6 gives the whole variable domain EPEVTQTPSHQVTQMGQEVILRCVPISNHLYFYWYRQILGQKVEFLVSFYNNEISEKSEIFDDQFSVERPDGSNFTLKIRSTKLEDSAMYFCASSDPGAGANVLTFGAGSRLTVL.